These T cell receptor beta chains were read from a single sample in a study of T cells after yellow fever vaccination. TCRdb recomputed calls from the 5' RACE reads with MiXCR, one row per CDR3 protein. The sample records some 290,000 distinct CDR3 sequences, about 10% being singletons. The sample here was CD4+ T cells sorted from PBMCs, taken 45 days after the yellow fever booster vaccination. The receptors stem from a man younger than 35 who received the YFV17D yellow fever vaccine. CDR3s include the opening cysteine and the closing phenylalanine or tryptophan. The D gene is left open where the match is weak. Clone size appears in some rows only: once, few, many, or a class for an expanded clone.

D	J	V	size	length	DNA	CDR3
-	TRBJ2-5	TRBV4-1	-	13	TGCGCCAGCAGCCAAGATGGATGGGAGACCCAGTACTTC	CASSQDGWETQYF
TRBD2	TRBJ2-1	TRBV9	-	16	TGTGCCAGCAGCGTAAGGGTTAACGGGGGGGTTCAGGAGCAGTTCTTC	CASSVRVNGGVQEQFF
-	TRBJ1-2	TRBV20-1	few	14	TGCAGTGCTAGGGGGGGATCAGGGTCTAACGGCTACACCTTC	CSARGGSGSNGYTF
-	TRBJ2-3	TRBV15	few	11	TGTGCCACCAGCAATGAGGGTACGCAGTATTTT	CATSNEGTQYF
-	TRBJ1-6	TRBV6-5	few	15	TGTGCCAGCAGTTTACCGCGGACAGCGAATTCACCCCTCCACTTT	CASSLPRTANSPLHF
TRBD1	TRBJ2-4	TRBV12-3/TRBV12-4	-	18	TGTGCCAGCAGCCGAAGGGGACAGGGGATGAGGGACAAAAACATTCAGTACTTC	CASSRRGQGMRDKNIQYF
-	TRBJ1-5	TRBV11-2	-	12	TGTGCCAGCAGCTCACGGGATCAGCCCCAGCATTTT	CASSSRDQPQHF
-	TRBJ2-5	TRBV7-2	few	14	TGTGCCAGCAGCTTTCGGGGACCCCAAGAGACCCAGTACTTC	CASSFRGPQETQYF
-	TRBJ2-5	TRBV2	few	13	TGTGCCAGCAGTGAGGACAGTGTGGAGACCCAGTACTTC	CASSEDSVETQYF
-	TRBJ1-3	TRBV12-3/TRBV12-4	-	13	TGTGCCACCAGTCGGGAGATGGGAAACACCATATATTTT	CATSREMGNTIYF
TRBD2	TRBJ2-1	TRBV7-9	few	16	TGTGCCAGCAGCTTCCGACTAGCGGGGGGGCGAAATGAGCAGTTCTTC	CASSFRLAGGRNEQFF
-	TRBJ1-1	TRBV29-1	-	15	TGCAGCGCCGCTCAGGGGTGGGGAATGAACACTGAAGCTTTCTTT	CSAAQGWGMNTEAFF
TRBD1	TRBJ2-3	TRBV27	-	14	TGTGCCAGCAGGGGACAGGGGGCACAGGGTACGCAGTATTTT	CASRGQGAQGTQYF
TRBD1	TRBJ2-2	TRBV6-6	-	15	TGTGCCAGCAACCCGGGACAGGGATTAACCGGGGAGCTGTTTTTT	CASNPGQGLTGELFF
-	TRBJ1-4	TRBV24-1	few	13	TGTGCCACCAGTGACTACGGTGGAGAAAAACTGTTTTTT	CATSDYGGEKLFF
-	TRBJ1-1	TRBV20-1	many	15	TGCAGTGCTAGAGACCCGAGAGAGGCGATCACTGAAGCTTTCTTT	CSARDPREAITEAFF
-	TRBJ2-3	TRBV4-3	few	15	TGCGCCAGCAGCCAGGATGTCTCGGCGGGGGATACGCAGTATTTT	CASSQDVSAGDTQYF
-	TRBJ2-2	TRBV29-1	-	11	TGCAGCGTCTCAAACACCGGGGAGCTGTTTTTT	CSVSNTGELFF
TRBD1	TRBJ2-1	TRBV5-1	few	14	TGCGCCAGCAGCACCGGACAGGCGAGAAATGAGCAGTTCTTC	CASSTGQARNEQFF
-	TRBJ1-1	TRBV7-9	-	15	TGTGCCAGCAGCCCACAGGGATATAAGAACACTGAAGCTTTCTTT	CASSPQGYKNTEAFF
-	TRBJ1-2	TRBV6-5	few	13	TGTGCCAGCAGTTACCAGGGTATCGGTGGCTACACCTTC	CASSYQGIGGYTF
-	TRBJ2-3	TRBV7-2	many	14	TGTGCCAGCAGCTTATTACAGGCCACAGATACGCAGTATTTT	CASSLLQATDTQYF
TRBD1	TRBJ1-6	TRBV27	-	17	TGTGCCAGCAGTTTCGGAAACAGGGGAAGGTATAATTCACCCCTCCACTTT	CASSFGNRGRYNSPLHF
-	TRBJ1-6	TRBV6-2/TRBV6-3	-	13	TGTGCCAGCAGTTCTGAACTCCTCTCACCCCTCCACTTT	CASSSELLSPLHF
-	TRBJ2-7	TRBV27	few	14	TGTGCCAGCAGTTTATCCAGAGATATTTACGAGCAGTACTTC	CASSLSRDIYEQYF
-	TRBJ2-7	TRBV5-1	-	13	TGCGCCAGCGGTGGTGGCATCCTATGGGAGCAGTACTTC	CASGGGILWEQYF
-	TRBJ2-5	TRBV2	few	14	TGTGCCAGCAAAGGCAGGACTACTCAAGAGACCCAGTACTTC	CASKGRTTQETQYF
-	TRBJ1-1	TRBV6-5	-	14	TGTGCCAGCAGTTACGCTCAGCCGAACACTGAAGCTTTCTTT	CASSYAQPNTEAFF
-	TRBJ2-6	TRBV4-3	few	16	TGCGCCAGCAGCCAAGCGGCCGGGGCGGGGGCCAACGTCCTGACTTTC	CASSQAAGAGANVLTF
-	TRBJ2-2	TRBV20-1	few	13	TGCAGTGCTAGGTCAAGGGACACCGGGGAGCTGTTTTTT	CSARSRDTGELFF
TRBD2	TRBJ2-3	TRBV28	few	14	TGTGCCAGCAGTCCCGGGGGGGAGCAAGATACGCAGTATTTT	CASSPGGEQDTQYF
TRBD1	TRBJ1-5	TRBV7-2	once	16	TGTGCCAGCAGCTCGCGGACCACCGGGACAGGACAGCCCCAGCATTTT	CASSSRTTGTGQPQHF
-	TRBJ2-2	TRBV11-2	few	15	TGTGCCAGCAGCTTTAGCCCAGTACACACCGGGGAGCTGTTTTTT	CASSFSPVHTGELFF
-	TRBJ1-1	TRBV19	few	15	TGTGCCAGTAGTAGGGGAGAGGGAGCGGACACTGAAGCTTTCTTT	CASSRGEGADTEAFF
TRBD2	TRBJ2-1	TRBV12-3/TRBV12-4	-	16	TGTGCCAGCAGTTGGGGGTGGAGCGGGGCCTACAATGAGCAGTTCTTC	CASSWGWSGAYNEQFF
-	TRBJ2-2	TRBV6-5	-	14	TGTGCCAGCAGTCGAACAGGGTACGGCGGGGAGCTGTTTTTT	CASSRTGYGGELFF
-	TRBJ2-3	TRBV6-6	many	13	TGTGCCAGCAGTTTCCTGGGTACAGATACGCAGTATTTT	CASSFLGTDTQYF
TRBD1	TRBJ1-3	TRBV5-4	once	16	TGTGCCAGCTCCCGCGCGGGACAGGGACCTTGGGACACCATATATTTT	CASSRAGQGPWDTIYF
-	TRBJ2-5	TRBV10-3	many	16	TGTGCCATCAGTTCCCTCACGGGACTCCCGTCAGAGACCCAGTACTTC	CAISSLTGLPSETQYF
-	TRBJ2-1	TRBV30	many	11	TGTGCCGCCTCCTGGGTGGATGAGCAGTTCTTC	CAASWVDEQFF
TRBD2	TRBJ2-1	TRBV7-2	-	15	TGTGCCAGCATCCCTATAGCGGGTCCCTACAATGAGCAGTTCTTC	CASIPIAGPYNEQFF
TRBD1	TRBJ2-3	TRBV27	few	19	TGTGCCAGCAGTCTAAAACTCCGGGACAGGGCCTTTGACACAGATACGCAGTATTTT	CASSLKLRDRAFDTDTQYF
-	TRBJ1-3	TRBV10-3	-	12	TGTGCCTGCCGGCGGGGGGATAACACCATATATTTT	CACRRGDNTIYF
-	TRBJ1-4	TRBV25-1	many	14	TGTGCCAGCAGTGAAAGGGTGACTAATGAAAAACTGTTTTTT	CASSERVTNEKLFF
-	TRBJ1-2	TRBV7-8	few	14	TGTGCCAGCAGCTTAGCGCTCCAGAACAGTGGCTACACCTTC	CASSLALQNSGYTF
-	TRBJ1-1	TRBV29-1	few	13	TGCAGCGTTGATAGGGACACCAACACTGAAGCTTTCTTT	CSVDRDTNTEAFF
-	TRBJ1-6	TRBV7-2	-	19	TGTGCCAGCGGCTTACAGGCAGTAAGGGGGGCCGCGGATAATTCACCCCTCCACTTT	CASGLQAVRGAADNSPLHF
-	TRBJ2-3	TRBV12-3/TRBV12-4	many	15	TGTGCCAGCAGTTTCGGGGGAAGTAACACAGATACGCAGTATTTT	CASSFGGSNTDTQYF
TRBD1	TRBJ1-5	TRBV12-3/TRBV12-4	few	17	TGTGCCAGCAGTCTACGGACAGGGGCTTTTTCCGATCAGCCCCAGCATTTT	CASSLRTGAFSDQPQHF
-	TRBJ1-3	TRBV5-1	few	14	TGCGCCAGCAGCTTGGGGGCGGACGGAAACACCATATATTTT	CASSLGADGNTIYF
-	TRBJ1-5	TRBV7-9	many	17	TGTGCCAGCAGCCTATGGGGCCCAGACAGCCTCAATCAGCCCCAGCATTTT	CASSLWGPDSLNQPQHF